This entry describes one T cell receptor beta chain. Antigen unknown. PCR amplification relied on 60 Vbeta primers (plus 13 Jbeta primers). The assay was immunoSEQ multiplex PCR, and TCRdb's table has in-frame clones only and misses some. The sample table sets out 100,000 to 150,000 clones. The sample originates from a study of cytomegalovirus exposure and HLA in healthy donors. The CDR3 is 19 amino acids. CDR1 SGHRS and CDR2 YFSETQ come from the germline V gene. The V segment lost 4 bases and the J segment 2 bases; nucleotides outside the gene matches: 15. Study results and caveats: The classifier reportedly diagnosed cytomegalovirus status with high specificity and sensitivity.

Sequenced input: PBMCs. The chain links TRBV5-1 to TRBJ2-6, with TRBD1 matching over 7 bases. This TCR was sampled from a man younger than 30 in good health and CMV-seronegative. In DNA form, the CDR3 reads TGCGCCAGCAGCACTCCCGGGACAGACCTTTTCACTGGGGCCAACGTCCTGACTTTC. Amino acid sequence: CASSTPGTDLFTGANVLTF.